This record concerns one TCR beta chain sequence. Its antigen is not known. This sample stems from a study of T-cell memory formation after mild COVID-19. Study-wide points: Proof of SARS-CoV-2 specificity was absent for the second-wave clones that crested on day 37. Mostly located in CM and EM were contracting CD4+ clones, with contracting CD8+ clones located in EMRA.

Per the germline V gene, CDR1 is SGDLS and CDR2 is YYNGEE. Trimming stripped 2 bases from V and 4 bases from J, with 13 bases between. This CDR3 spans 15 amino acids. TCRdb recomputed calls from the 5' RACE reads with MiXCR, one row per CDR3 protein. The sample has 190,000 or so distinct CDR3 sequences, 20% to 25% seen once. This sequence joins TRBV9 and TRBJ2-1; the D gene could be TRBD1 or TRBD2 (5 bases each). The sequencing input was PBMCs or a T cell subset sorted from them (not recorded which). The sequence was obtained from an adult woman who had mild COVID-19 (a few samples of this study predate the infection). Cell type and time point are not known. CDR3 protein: CASSVATGTYNEQFF. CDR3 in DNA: TGTGCCAGCAGCGTCGCTACCGGGACGTACAATGAGCAGTTCTTC.